A selection of T cell receptor beta chains follows, all from one sample in a study of beta chain features in type 1 diabetes. Sequencing used immunoSEQ multiplex PCR; TCRdb keeps in-frame clones, though not all of them. The repertoire holds about 360,000 clones, with 10% to 15% as singletons. Sequencing input: naive CD4+ T cells from blood. The receptor source for this set is a man between 18 and 35 years old in good health. Each CDR3 is given with its conserved first and last residue. Fields, in order: clone size, D gene, J gene, V gene, CDR3 protein, CDR3 DNA. A D gene is named only where the DNA matches it firmly. The size entry is marked missing in some rows and otherwise reads once, few, many or a size class.

clone size: few; D gene: .; J gene: TRBJ2-7; V gene: TRBV21-1; CDR3 protein: CASIPSGGFYEQYF; CDR3 DNA: TGTGCCAGCATACCGAGCGGGGGGTTCTACGAGCAGTACTTC
clone size: .; D gene: TRBD2; J gene: TRBJ2-1; V gene: TRBV7-2; CDR3 protein: CASTLGLAVNNEQFF; CDR3 DNA: TGTGCCAGCACGCTGGGACTAGCGGTTAACAATGAGCAGTTCTTC
clone size: .; D gene: .; J gene: TRBJ2-4; V gene: TRBV6-5; CDR3 protein: CASSYRLGDKNIQYF; CDR3 DNA: TGTGCCAGCAGTTATCGCCTAGGGGACAAAAACATTCAGTACTTC
clone size: .; D gene: TRBD1; J gene: TRBJ2-7; V gene: TRBV18; CDR3 protein: CASSPPGQVRYEQYF; CDR3 DNA: TGTGCCAGCTCCCCCCCGGGACAGGTTCGCTACGAGCAGTACTTC
clone size: many; D gene: TRBD2; J gene: TRBJ2-7; V gene: TRBV4-2; CDR3 protein: CASSQPLGGSTHEQYF; CDR3 DNA: TGTGCCAGCAGCCAACCGTTAGGCGGGAGCACCCACGAGCAGTACTTC
clone size: few; D gene: .; J gene: TRBJ1-5; V gene: TRBV30; CDR3 protein: CAWSVELHQPQHF; CDR3 DNA: TGTGCCTGGAGTGTAGAGCTCCATCAGCCCCAGCATTTT
clone size: .; D gene: TRBD1; J gene: TRBJ1-4; V gene: TRBV30; CDR3 protein: CAWSVLDRREKLFF; CDR3 DNA: TGTGCCTGGAGTGTGTTGGACAGGCGTGAAAAACTGTTTTTT
clone size: .; D gene: .; J gene: TRBJ1-1; V gene: TRBV29-1; CDR3 protein: CSVEETVNTEAFF; CDR3 DNA: TGCAGCGTTGAAGAGACAGTGAACACTGAAGCTTTCTTT
clone size: .; D gene: TRBD1; J gene: TRBJ2-7; V gene: TRBV6-6; CDR3 protein: CASSWRTGGEAYEQYF; CDR3 DNA: TGTGCCAGCAGTTGGAGAACAGGGGGCGAGGCCTACGAGCAGTACTTC
clone size: .; D gene: .; J gene: TRBJ2-1; V gene: TRBV9; CDR3 protein: CASSVDPLTREQFF; CDR3 DNA: TGTGCCAGCAGCGTAGACCCACTGACTCGTGAGCAGTTCTTC
clone size: .; D gene: .; J gene: TRBJ2-1; V gene: TRBV28; CDR3 protein: CASSSGRGRNVRSYNEQFF; CDR3 DNA: TGTGCCAGCAGTTCAGGCCGAGGGCGTAATGTTCGGTCCTACAATGAGCAGTTCTTC
clone size: .; D gene: .; J gene: TRBJ2-7; V gene: TRBV4-2; CDR3 protein: CASSQEPGLTYEQYF; CDR3 DNA: TGTGCCAGCAGCCAAGAGCCCGGACTAACCTACGAGCAGTACTTC
clone size: .; D gene: TRBD1; J gene: TRBJ1-5; V gene: TRBV27; CDR3 protein: CASSPRDRGNQPQHF; CDR3 DNA: TGTGCCAGCAGTCCCCGGGACAGGGGCAATCAGCCCCAGCATTTT
clone size: few; D gene: .; J gene: TRBJ1-6; V gene: TRBV11-2; CDR3 protein: CASSIDRRNSPLHF; CDR3 DNA: TGTGCCAGCAGCATCGACAGGCGTAATTCACCCCTCCACTTT
clone size: .; D gene: TRBD1; J gene: TRBJ1-2; V gene: TRBV7-9; CDR3 protein: CASSSPGTAANYGYTF; CDR3 DNA: TGTGCCAGCAGCTCACCCGGGACAGCAGCTAACTATGGCTACACCTTC
clone size: .; D gene: .; J gene: TRBJ2-3; V gene: TRBV2; CDR3 protein: CASRKQGTDTQYF; CDR3 DNA: TGTGCCAGCAGGAAACAGGGCACAGATACGCAGTATTTT
clone size: .; D gene: .; J gene: TRBJ2-5; V gene: TRBV6-6; CDR3 protein: CASSYPTGNQETQYF; CDR3 DNA: TGTGCCAGCAGTTACCCGACAGGAAACCAAGAGACCCAGTACTTC
clone size: .; D gene: .; J gene: TRBJ2-7; V gene: TRBV7-9; CDR3 protein: CASSLTGHGEQYF; CDR3 DNA: TGTGCCAGCAGCTTAACGGGACACGGCGAGCAGTACTTC
clone size: few; D gene: TRBD1; J gene: TRBJ1-6; V gene: TRBV7-2; CDR3 protein: CASSLRDRGNSPLHF; CDR3 DNA: TGCGCCAGCAGCCTCCGGGACAGGGGTAATTCACCCCTCCACTTT
clone size: few; D gene: TRBD1; J gene: TRBJ1-4; V gene: TRBV7-9; CDR3 protein: CASRGTVATEKLFF; CDR3 DNA: TGTGCCAGCAGAGGGACAGTCGCTACAGAAAAACTGTTTTTT
clone size: .; D gene: TRBD1; J gene: TRBJ1-4; V gene: TRBV5-4; CDR3 protein: CASSARDSAHEKLFF; CDR3 DNA: TGTGCCAGCAGCGCCCGGGACAGTGCCCATGAAAAACTGTTTTTT
clone size: .; D gene: .; J gene: TRBJ2-3; V gene: TRBV28; CDR3 protein: CASSFEMGADTQYF; CDR3 DNA: TGTGCCAGCAGTTTTGAGATGGGCGCAGATACGCAGTATTTT
clone size: few; D gene: TRBD1; J gene: TRBJ2-1; V gene: TRBV18; CDR3 protein: CASSPKDRDNEQFF; CDR3 DNA: TGTGCCAGCTCACCCAAGGACAGGGATAATGAGCAGTTCTTC
clone size: few; D gene: .; J gene: TRBJ2-3; V gene: TRBV5-1; CDR3 protein: CASTGGVRVTQYF; CDR3 DNA: TGCGCCAGCACCGGAGGGGTCAGGGTAACGCAGTATTTT
clone size: few; D gene: TRBD1; J gene: TRBJ1-3; V gene: TRBV6-6; CDR3 protein: CASSFSRGPGNTIYF; CDR3 DNA: TGTGCCAGCAGTTTTTCGAGGGGGCCTGGAAACACCATATATTTT
clone size: .; D gene: .; J gene: TRBJ1-1; V gene: TRBV7-3; CDR3 protein: CASSSNTNTEAFF; CDR3 DNA: TGTGCCAGCAGCTCCAACACGAACACTGAAGCTTTCTTT
clone size: few; D gene: .; J gene: TRBJ2-1; V gene: TRBV5-1; CDR3 protein: CASSPSSSYNEQFF; CDR3 DNA: TGCGCCAGCAGCCCTTCCAGCTCCTACAATGAGCAGTTCTTC